Presented here are 16 T cell receptor beta chains from one specimen sequenced in a study of patients and donors after allogeneic stem cell transplantation. Via MiXCR, TCRdb re-called the RT-PCR reads, giving one row per CDR3 protein. Counted here are about a million distinct CDR3 sequences, roughly 18% occurring once; the ten biggest clones make up roughly 6%. Sequenced sample: blood, either unsorted or a sorted T cell fraction (not recorded which). These receptors were taken from a human donor who was either an allogeneic HSCT recipient or a stem cell or donor lymphocyte infusion donor (not recorded which). It is not recorded whose cells these are; they may come from a transplant donor.

This clonotype was recorded many times. The CDR3 sequence: CASSLGQGGSNQPQHF. The CDR3 nucleotides read TGTGCCAGCAGCCTTGGACAGGGAGGGAGCAATCAGCCCCAGCATTTT. The chain uses TRBV5-6 and TRBJ1-5, with TRBD1 identical over 8 bases. Germline-derived CDR1 and CDR2 are SGHDT and YYEEEE. The V and J ends lost 4 bases and 1 base, in that order; junction bases with no gene match: 7. This CDR3 is 16 amino acids long.

At least ten counts were recorded for this clonotype. V usage is TRBV12-3 or TRBV12-4 and J usage is TRBJ2-2; the D gene is possibly TRBD2 (5 bases). The V end lost 3 bases, the J end lost 5 bases, and 10 bases lay between the germline ends. This CDR3 contains 14 residues. CDR3 amino acids: CASSFNPGTGELFF. DNA for the CDR3: TGTGCCAGCAGTTTTAACCCGGGAACCGGGGAGCTGTTTTTT.

This clonotype was recorded only once. The V gene is TRBV6-2 or TRBV6-3, the J gene TRBJ2-2; 9 nucleotides agree with TRBD2. Germline CDR1 and CDR2: MNHEY and SVGEGT. V trimming: 1 base; J trimming: 4 bases; junction bases outside the gene matches: 4. The CDR3 spans 16 residues. The CDR3 protein is CASSYFLAGPTGELFF. Here the CDR3 DNA reads TGTGCCAGCAGTTACTTTCTAGCGGGACCCACCGGGGAGCTGTTTTTT.

This clonotype was seen ten or more times. J is TRBJ2-7 and V is TRBV24-1; 11 positions agree with TRBD1. The CDR3 consists of 15 residues. Trimming at V came to 3 bases and at J to 3 bases, leaving 3 bases not matched to a gene. The germline gives CDR1 KGHDR, CDR2 SFDVKD. The CDR3 sequence is CATSDPGTGGYEQYF. As DNA, the CDR3 is TGTGCCACCAGTGATCCCGGGACAGGGGGCTACGAGCAGTACTTC.

The chain joins TRBV3-1 to TRBJ1-2; D unclear. The CDR3 length is 14 residues. V was cut by 7 bases and J by 8 bases, with 20 bases left in between. Germline V gene data show CDR1 as LGHDT and CDR2 as YNNKEL (reference sequence). Written as DNA, the CDR3 is TGTGCCAGCACCCCCGGGCCCAATCAGTACGGCTACACCTTC. This sequence encodes CASTPGPNQYGYTF.

This clonotype turned up a few times. The rearrangement uses TRBV15 and TRBJ2-7, with TRBD1 matching 7 bases. V lost 1 base, J lost 1 base, and 4 bases stayed unmatched. In germline, CDR1 is LNHNV, CDR2 YYDKDF (reference sequence). This CDR3 has 15 residues. CDR3 bases: TGTGCCACCAGCAGAGCCGGGACAGAGTCCTACGAGCAGTACTTC. This encodes CATSRAGTESYEQYF.

The V and J genes are TRBV12-3 or TRBV12-4 and TRBJ1-5, with 7 bases aligning to TRBD1. This CDR3 is 13 amino acids long. Germline trimming cut 6 bases from V and 2 bases from J; bases unmatched to any gene: 1. The DNA for the CDR3 is TGTGCCAGCAGACAGGGGCGCAATCAGCCCCAGCATTTT. Its protein is CASRQGRNQPQHF.

This clonotype was picked up a small number of times. V gene TRBV4-2 combines with J gene TRBJ1-4, with D possibly matching TRBD1 (5 bases). This CDR3 is built from 16 residues. Trimming shortened V by 8 bases and J by 0 bases, and 16 bases separated the two germline ends. Germline V gives CDR1 LGHNA, CDR2 YNFKEQ. The CDR3 nucleotides read TGTGCCAGCGGCTTTGGTCGGGGCCCAACTAATGAAAAACTGTTTTTT. Translation gives CASGFGRGPTNEKLFF.

This chain uses TRBV12-3 or TRBV12-4 with TRBJ1-5; D not resolved. The CDR3 length is 12 residues. V was trimmed by 10 bases and J by 6 bases, leaving 13 bases between them. The CDR3 DNA is TGTGCCATCACGACTGACGGTCAGCCCCAGCATTTT. It is translated as CAITTDGQPQHF.

V gene TRBV5-1 combines with J gene TRBJ2-2; TRBD2 matches 9 bases. Germline-derived CDR1 and CDR2 are SGHRS and YFSETQ. Germline trimming cut 2 bases from V and 7 bases from J; bases unmatched to any gene: 12. This CDR3 comprises 17 residues. The DNA of the CDR3 is TGCGCCAGCAGCTTAGGGAGATTAGCGGGAGTCGGCGGGGAGCTGTTTTTT. Amino acids: CASSLGRLAGVGGELFF. Full variable domain (outside the CDR3, taken from reference TRBV5-1 and TRBJ2-2): KAGVTQTPRYLIKTRGQQVTLSCSPISGHRSVSWYQQTPGQGLQFLFEYFSETQRNKGNFPGRFSGRQFSNSRSEMNVSTLELGDSALYLCASSLGRLAGVGGELFFGEGSRLTVL.

This clonotype turned up a few times. The J gene is TRBJ1-1, the V gene TRBV6-1; D not resolved. The germline V and J ends were trimmed by 11 bases and 5 bases, with 12 bases remaining between them. Per germline, CDR1 MNHNS and CDR2 SASEGT. The CDR3 runs 11 residues. DNA for the CDR3: TGTGCCGGAGAAAGAGGGACTGAAGCTTTCTTT. Amino acid sequence: CAGERGTEAFF.

The chain uses TRBV27 and TRBJ2-7, with D unresolved. Germline-derived CDR1 and CDR2 are MNHEY and SMNVEV (reference sequence). The CDR3 loop spans 14 amino acids. Trimming took 2 bases from V and 6 from J, leaving 14 bases between them. The DNA of the CDR3 is TGTGCCAGCAGTTTAGGGCGAGTAAGGTCCGAGCAGTACTTC. It is translated as CASSLGRVRSEQYF.

This clonotype was seen a few times. The chain joins TRBV25-1 to TRBJ2-7; 8 nucleotides line up with TRBD1. CDR1 and CDR2 (germline): MGHDK, SYGVNS. V was pared by 6 bases and J by 7 bases, with 8 bases of the junction left unmatched. This CDR3 comprises 13 residues. CDR3 protein: CASRDRDAKEQYF. CDR3 sequence (DNA): TGTGCCAGCAGGGACAGGGACGCAAAAGAGCAGTACTTC.

This CDR3 is CASSPSTGTSEAFF. CDR3 DNA: TGTGCCAGCTCACCCTCAACAGGGACTAGTGAAGCTTTCTTT. The chain has TRBV18 and TRBJ1-1; D possibly corresponds to TRBD1 (6 bases). V gave up 3 bases and J gave up 7 bases, with 15 bases separating them. The CDR3 runs to 14 residues. Germline V lookup: CDR1 KGHSH, CDR2 LQKENI.

The chain is built from TRBV6-1 and TRBJ1-5; D gene ambiguous. V was trimmed by 4 bases and J by 2 bases, leaving 12 bases between them. Germline loops: CDR1 MNHNS, CDR2 SASEGT. This CDR3 spans 15 amino acids. In DNA form, the CDR3 reads TGTGCCAGCAGTGCGCGCCGAAGAGGCAATCAGCCCCAGCATTTT. This sequence encodes CASSARRRGNQPQHF.

This clonotype was observed a few times. The genes are TRBV3-1 and TRBJ1-1; D is unresolved. Trimming cost V 1 base and J 1 base, with 16 bases left between them. This CDR3 is built from 17 residues. CDR1 and CDR2 (germline): LGHDT, YNNKEL (reference sequence). CDR3 sequence: CASSQVYSTQRNTEAFF. CDR3 sequence (DNA): TGTGCCAGCAGCCAAGTGTACTCAACCCAAAGGAACACTGAAGCTTTCTTT.